This TCR beta chain was observed in a study of preoperative IRX-2 immunotherapy in early breast cancer. This CDR3 has 16 amino acids. With V trimmed by 6 bases and J by 0 bases, 7 bases remained unmatched. Per germline, CDR1 SGHAT and CDR2 FQNNGV. Sequencing was performed with immunoSEQ multiplex PCR; in TCRdb, only in-frame clones are kept and a portion is missing. The repertoire holds about 23,000 clones, with 85% to 95% as singletons. Treatment denoted: preoperative locoregional IRX-2 cytokine immunotherapy. Patients received preoperative, locoregional IRX-2 cytokine immunotherapy in a phase Ib study.

V gene TRBV11-2 combines with J gene TRBJ2-1, with TRBD2 matching 8 bases. This receptor was obtained from a human donor with breast cancer. This specimen consisted of tumor tissue, obtained after IRX-2 immunotherapy. DNA for the CDR3: TGTGCCAGCAGAACAAGCGGGGGCATCTCCTACAATGAGCAGTTCTTC. Translated: CASRTSGGISYNEQFF.